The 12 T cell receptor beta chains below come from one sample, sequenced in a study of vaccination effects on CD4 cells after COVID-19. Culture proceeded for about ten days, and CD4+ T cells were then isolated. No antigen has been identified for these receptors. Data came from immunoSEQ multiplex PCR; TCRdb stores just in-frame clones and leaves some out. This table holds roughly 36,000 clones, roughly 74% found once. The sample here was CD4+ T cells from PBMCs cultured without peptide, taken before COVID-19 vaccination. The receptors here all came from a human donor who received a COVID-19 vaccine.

The DNA for the CDR3 is TGCGCCAGCAGCTTTAGCCCGGGAGATACGCAGTATTTT. Translating gives CASSFSPGDTQYF. This rearrangement joins TRBV5-1 to TRBJ2-3; no clear D. V lost 2 bases and J lost 5, with 9 bases in between. Germline values: CDR1 SGHRS, CDR2 YFSETQ. CDR3 size: 13 residues.

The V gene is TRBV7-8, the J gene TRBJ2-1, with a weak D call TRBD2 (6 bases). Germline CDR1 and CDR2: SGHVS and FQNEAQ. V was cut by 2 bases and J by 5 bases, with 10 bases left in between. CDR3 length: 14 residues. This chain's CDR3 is CASSLTERDNEQFF. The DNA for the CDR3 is TGTGCCAGCAGCTTAACGGAGCGGGACAATGAGCAGTTCTTC.

The CDR3 here is CASSRLLGGQETQYF. The CDR3 region has the DNA TGTGCCAGCAGTAGACTCTTGGGCGGGCAAGAGACCCAGTACTTC. The chain recombines TRBV6-5 with TRBJ2-5; D perhaps matches TRBD2 (5 bases). The CDR3 extends over 15 amino acids. Germline V gene lookup returns CDR1 MNHEY and CDR2 SVGAGI. Trimming pared 5 bases from V and 2 bases from J, leaving 15 bases between.

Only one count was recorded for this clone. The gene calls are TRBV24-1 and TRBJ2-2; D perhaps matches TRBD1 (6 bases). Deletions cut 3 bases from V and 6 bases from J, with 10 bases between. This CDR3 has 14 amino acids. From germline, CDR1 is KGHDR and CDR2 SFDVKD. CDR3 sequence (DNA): TGTGCCACCAGTGATGTGACAGGACCCGGGGAGCTGTTTTTT. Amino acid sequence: CATSDVTGPGELFF.

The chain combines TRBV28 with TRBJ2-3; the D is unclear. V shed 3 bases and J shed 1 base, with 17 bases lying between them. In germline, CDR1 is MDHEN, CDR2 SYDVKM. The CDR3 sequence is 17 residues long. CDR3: CASSFRRPSVGTDTQYF. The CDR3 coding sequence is TGTGCCAGCAGTTTCCGACGTCCCTCCGTGGGCACAGATACGCAGTATTTT.

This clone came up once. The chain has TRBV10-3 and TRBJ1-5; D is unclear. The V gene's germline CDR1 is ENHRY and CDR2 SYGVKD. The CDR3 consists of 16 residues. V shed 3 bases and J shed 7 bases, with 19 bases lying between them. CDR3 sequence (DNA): TGTGCCATCAGTGATAGGTTACTGGGCTTAGGGCAGCCCCAGCATTTT. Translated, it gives CAISDRLLGLGQPQHF.

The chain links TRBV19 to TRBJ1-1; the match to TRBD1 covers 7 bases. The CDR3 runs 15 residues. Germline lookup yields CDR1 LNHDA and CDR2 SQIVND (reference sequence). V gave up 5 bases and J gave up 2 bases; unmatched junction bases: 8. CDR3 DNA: TGTGCCAGTAGTCATGGACAGGCAAAAAACACTGAAGCTTTCTTT. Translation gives CASSHGQAKNTEAFF.

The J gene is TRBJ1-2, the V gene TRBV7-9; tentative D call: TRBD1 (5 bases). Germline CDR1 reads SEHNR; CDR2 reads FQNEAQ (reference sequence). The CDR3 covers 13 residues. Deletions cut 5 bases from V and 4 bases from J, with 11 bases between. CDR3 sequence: CASSETEAYGYTF. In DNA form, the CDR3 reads TGTGCCAGCAGCGAGACAGAAGCCTATGGCTACACCTTC.

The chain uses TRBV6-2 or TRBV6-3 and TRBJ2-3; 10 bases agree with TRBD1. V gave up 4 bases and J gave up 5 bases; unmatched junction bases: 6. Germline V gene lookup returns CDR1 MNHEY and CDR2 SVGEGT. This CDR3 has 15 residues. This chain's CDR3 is CASSSGQGFRDTQYF. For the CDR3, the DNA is TGTGCCAGCAGTTCGGGACAGGGGTTTAGAGATACGCAGTATTTT.

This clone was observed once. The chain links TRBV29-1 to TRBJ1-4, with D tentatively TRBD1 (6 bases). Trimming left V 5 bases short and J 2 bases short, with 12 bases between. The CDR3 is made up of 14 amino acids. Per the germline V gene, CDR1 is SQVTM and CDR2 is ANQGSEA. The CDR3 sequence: CSVPCQGTNEKLFF. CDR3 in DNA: TGCAGCGTTCCATGTCAGGGGACTAATGAAAAACTGTTTTTT.

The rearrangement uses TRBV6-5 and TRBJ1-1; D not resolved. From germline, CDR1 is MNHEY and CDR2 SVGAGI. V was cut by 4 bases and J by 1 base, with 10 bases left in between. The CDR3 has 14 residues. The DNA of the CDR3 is TGTGCCAGCAGTTCCCGCAGGCCGAACACTGAAGCTTTCTTT. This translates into CASSSRRPNTEAFF.

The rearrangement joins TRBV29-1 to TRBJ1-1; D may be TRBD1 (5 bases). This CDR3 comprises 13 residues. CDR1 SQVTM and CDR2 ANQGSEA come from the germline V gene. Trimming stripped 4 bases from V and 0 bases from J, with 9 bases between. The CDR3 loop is CSVAGTVNTEAFF. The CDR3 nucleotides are TGCAGCGTTGCCGGGACGGTGAACACTGAAGCTTTCTTT.